These 7 T cell receptor beta chains came from one sample sequenced in a study of T cells in Graves' hyperthyroidism and ophthalmopathy. The CDR3 regions of TCR beta were amplified from RNA transcripts. HTBI primers drove first-round RT-PCR of the TCR CDR3. TCRdb independently ran MiXCR on the multiplex PCR reads; one entry per CDR3 protein. This sample carries around 700,000 distinct CDR3 sequences, around a sixth of them seen once, and the ten largest clones take roughly 17%. The sequencing input was blood. These receptors all stem from a woman between 50 and 59 years old with Graves' hyperthyroidism that later progressed to Graves' ophthalmopathy.

The gene calls are TRBV12-3 or TRBV12-4 and TRBJ2-5; 9 nucleotides line up with TRBD2. The CDR3 is made up of 17 amino acids. V lost 7 bases and J lost 4; bases outside the gene matches: 16. The CDR3: CASTTRWGGGARETQYF. The DNA for the CDR3 is TGTGCCAGCACCACAAGGTGGGGCGGGGGGGCCCGAGAGACCCAGTACTTC.

Regarding this clonotype: The junction differs from germline at one of its ends, possibly a read error. The chain combines TRBV3-1 with TRBJ1-2; D is possibly TRBD1 (5 bases). There are 14 residues in the CDR3. Germline V lookup: CDR1 LGHDT, CDR2 YNNKEL (reference sequence). CDR3 loop: CASSPRDRDYGHTF. CDR3 coding DNA: TGTGCCAGCAGCCCTCGGGACCGCGACTATGGCCACACCTTC.

This clonotype was seen only a few times. The chain has TRBV6-2 or TRBV6-3 and TRBJ2-7; TRBD2 might be the D (5 bases). The CDR3 length is 12 residues. Germline V gene data show CDR1 as MNHEY and CDR2 as SVGEGT. V lost 7 bases and J lost 4, with 11 bases in between. CDR3: CASIDTGYEQYF. In DNA form, the CDR3 reads TGTGCCAGCATTGATACGGGGTACGAGCAGTACTTC.

This clonotype was detected ten times or more. The genes are TRBV11-2 and TRBJ1-1; D uncertain. The CDR3 has 14 amino acids. With 5 bases removed from V and 1 base from J, the gap between germline ends came to 11 bases. Germline lookup yields CDR1 SGHAT and CDR2 FQNNGV. CDR3 residues: CASSPDSWNTEAFF. CDR3 nucleotide sequence: TGTGCCAGCAGCCCTGACTCGTGGAACACTGAAGCTTTCTTT.

The chain recombines TRBV7-6 with TRBJ2-1, with TRBD2 matching over 14 bases. The CDR3 is 21 amino acids. The germline CDR1 and CDR2 sequences are SGHVS and FNYEAQ. V was pared by 0 bases and J by 2 bases, with 12 bases of the junction left unmatched. CDR3 coding DNA: TGTGCCAGCAGCTTAGCATTTCGGGGGACTAGCGGGGGCACCCCCTACAATGAGCAGTTCTTC. It is translated as CASSLAFRGTSGGTPYNEQFF. Full variable domain (outside the CDR3, taken from reference TRBV7-6 and TRBJ2-1): GAGVSQSPRYKVTKRGQDVALRCDPISGHVSLYWYRQALGQGPEFLTYFNYEAQQDKSGLPNDRFSAERPEGSISTLTIQRTEQRDSAMYRCASSLAFRGTSGGTPYNEQFFGPGTRLTVL.

The V call is TRBV4-1, the J call TRBJ1-4, with a possible D match to TRBD1 (5 bases). The CDR3 contains 16 residues. Trimming pared 1 base from V and 0 bases from J, leaving 9 bases between. CDR1 and CDR2 from the germline V gene are MGHRA and YSYEKL. CDR3 residues: CASSQGWGSTNEKLFF. CDR3 nucleotide sequence: TGCGCCAGCAGCCAAGGGTGGGGGTCAACTAATGAAAAACTGTTTTTT.

There are many counts of this clonotype. The genes are TRBV12-5 and TRBJ2-7; 7 nucleotides line up with TRBD2. V gave up 2 bases and J gave up 2 bases; unmatched junction bases: 9. Per the germline V gene, CDR1 is LGHNT and CDR2 is FRNRAP. The CDR3 has 16 amino acids. CDR3 sequence reads: CASGLPTGGLAYEQYF. The CDR3 DNA reads TGTGCTAGTGGTTTGCCAACCGGGGGGTTAGCCTACGAGCAGTACTTC.